This T cell receptor (beta chain) was captured in a study of CD8+CD57+ T cells in acquired aplastic anemia. Individuals selected for sequencing had exhibited CD8+CD57+ cell expansion on flow cytometry. CDR3 and TCR beta VDJ profiling relied on genomic DNA as the template. One entry per CDR3 protein, called by TCRdb with MiXCR from the reads. The repertoire holds some 200,000 distinct CDR3 sequences, with roughly 50% as singletons. J was trimmed by 2 bases and V by 3 bases; bases with no gene match: 5. CDR3 size: 17 residues. Germline V gene sequence: CDR1 SEHNR, CDR2 FQNEAQ (reference sequence). The chain links TRBV7-9 to TRBJ2-6; 9 positions agree with TRBD1. The sequenced material came from sorted CD4+, CD8+, or CD8+CD57+ T cells (not recorded which) from PBMCs. This sequence originates from a human donor with aplastic anemia. CDR3 residues: CASSLGQGGAGANVLTF. The DNA for the CDR3 is TGTGCCAGCAGCTTGGGACAGGGAGGCGCTGGGGCCAACGTCCTGACTTTC.